This T cell receptor beta chain was identified during a study of T-cell memory formation after mild COVID-19. Whole-study findings and limits: Contracting clones, day 15 to 85, had balanced CD4/CD8, and later expanders favored CD4+. SARS-CoV-2 specificity was not confirmed for second-wave clones peaking on day 37. Pre-infection memory already had some responding clones, implying cross-reactive memory joined.

MiXCR, run by TCRdb on the 5' RACE reads, gives a single entry per CDR3 protein. The sample has around 150,000 distinct CDR3 sequences, roughly 30% seen once. A word on this clonotype: Its antigen is not identified.

V was shortened by 2 bases and J by 0 bases, with 9 bases between the two germline ends. The CDR3 spans 15 residues. Per the germline V gene, CDR1 is SGDLS and CDR2 is YYNGEE. The chain employs TRBV9 and TRBJ1-3; perhaps TRBD1 as D (5 bases). Sequenced material: PBMCs or a T cell subset sorted from them (not recorded which). The clonotype originates from an adult woman who had mild COVID-19 (a few samples of this study predate the infection). Cell type and time point are not known. The CDR3 region is CASSVGGSSGNTIYF. The CDR3 DNA follows: TGTGCCAGCAGCGTTGGGGGGTCCTCTGGAAACACCATATATTTT. Supplemented by reference TRBV9 and TRBJ1-3, the full variable domain reads DSGVTQTPKHLITATGQRVTLRCSPRSGDLSVYWYQQSLDQGLQFLIQYYNGEERAKGNILERFSAQQFPDLHSELNLSSLELGDSALYFCASSVGGSSGNTIYFGEGSWLTVV.